The 18 T cell receptor beta chains below come from one sample, sequenced in a study of T cell changes during pregnancy in multiple sclerosis. Assay used: immunoSEQ multiplex PCR; TCRdb lists only in-frame clones, some missing. The sample contains roughly 22,000 clones, around 89% of which appear only once. Here the sequenced sample was CD4+ T cells from peripheral blood mononuclear cells, taken in the first trimester of pregnancy. Receptor source: a female donor in good health, enrolled as a control in a pregnancy study.

The chain carries TRBV5-4 and TRBJ2-2; maybe TRBD1 (6 bases). This CDR3 comprises 15 residues. The V end lost 3 bases, the J end lost 4 bases, and 13 bases lay between the germline ends. Germline CDR1 SGHNT, CDR2 YYREEE (reference sequence). The CDR3 DNA follows: TGTGCCAGCAGCTCGCCCAGGGGTACCACCGGGGAGCTGTTTTTT. It specifies CASSSPRGTTGELFF.

The V call is TRBV4-1, the J call TRBJ2-3; 8 bases align to TRBD2. The germline V gene encodes CDR1 MGHRA and CDR2 YSYEKL. The CDR3 runs to 16 residues. With V trimmed by 6 bases and J by 2 bases, 10 bases remained unmatched. The CDR3, as DNA: TGCGCCAGCAGAGGCCTCGTTAGCGGGACCACAGATACGCAGTATTTT. As protein: CASRGLVSGTTDTQYF.

This sequence joins TRBV5-4 and TRBJ2-3, with D uncertain. The germline V gene has CDR1 SGHNT and CDR2 YYREEE (reference sequence). There are 14 residues in the CDR3. V shed 7 bases and J shed 6 bases, with 18 bases lying between them. CDR3 nucleotide sequence: TGTGCCAGCGGGTTCTCGCGAGTCAGGGATACGCAGTATTTT. Encoded protein: CASGFSRVRDTQYF.

The J gene is TRBJ2-5, the V gene TRBV14; TRBD1 aligns across 8 bases. The CDR3 has 17 residues. The V gene end was trimmed by 1 base and the J gene end by 5 bases; junction bases not matched to a gene: 12. The germline CDR1 and CDR2 sequences are SGHDN and FVKESK. In nucleotides, the CDR3 is TGTGCCAGCAGCCAAGGGGCAGGTCAGGGGGCCCTTGAGACCCAGTACTTC. It is translated as CASSQGAGQGALETQYF.

The gene calls are TRBV5-1 and TRBJ2-7; D might be TRBD2 (5 bases). V dropped 4 bases and J dropped 6 bases, with 20 bases sitting between them. Germline CDR1 reads SGHRS; CDR2 reads YFSETQ. The CDR3 loop spans 15 amino acids. The CDR3: CASSLTGNLAAEQYF. CDR3 nucleotides: TGCGCCAGCAGCCTCACCGGGAACCTAGCTGCCGAGCAGTACTTC.

The chain employs TRBV5-1 and TRBJ2-5; a possible D gene is TRBD1 (6 bases). The CDR3 contains 14 residues. Looked up from germline, CDR1 is SGHRS and CDR2 is YFSETQ. V lost 1 base and J 1 base, leaving 8 bases between the germline ends. The CDR3 DNA reads TGCGCCAGCAGCTTGACAGGGATCCAAGAGACCCAGTACTTC. It translates to CASSLTGIQETQYF.

The V gene is TRBV6-1, the J gene TRBJ1-5; TRBD1 matches at 7 bases. Germline trimming cut 8 bases from V and 6 bases from J; bases unmatched to any gene: 10. The CDR3 length is 14 residues. Germline V gene data show CDR1 as MNHNS and CDR2 as SASEGT. As DNA, the CDR3 is TGTGCCAGCTCCACAGGGGAGAGTATTCAGCCCCAGCATTTT. This sequence encodes CASSTGESIQPQHF.

V gene TRBV7-3 combines with J gene TRBJ2-7; 11 bases align to TRBD1. The CDR3 sequence is 16 residues long. The V and J ends lost 5 bases and 8 bases, in that order; junction bases with no gene match: 14. Germline V CDR1 and CDR2: SGHTA, FQGTGA. The CDR3 coding sequence is TGTGCCAGCAGCCCAAACAGAGGGACAGGGGGATCGCAGCAGTACTTC. Translating gives CASSPNRGTGGSQQYF.

V usage is TRBV5-5 and J usage is TRBJ1-4; D is unresolved. The CDR3 spans 14 residues. Germline CDR1 and CDR2: SGHKS and YYEKEE (reference sequence). Deletions cut 0 bases from V and 8 bases from J, with 11 bases between. As DNA, the CDR3 is TGTGCCAGCAGCTTGGCTCCGGGAGGCGAAAAACTGTTTTTT. Its translation: CASSLAPGGEKLFF.

The chain combines TRBV5-1 with TRBJ2-2, with 9 nucleotides matching TRBD1. There are 15 residues in the CDR3. CDR1 is SGHRS and CDR2 is YFSETQ in the germline V gene. Unmatched junction bases numbered 4, after V lost 0 bases and J lost 7 bases. The CDR3 DNA reads TGCGCCAGCAGCTTGGCCCGGACAGGGGTCGGGGAGCTGTTTTTT. Amino acid sequence: CASSLARTGVGELFF.

This clone was observed a handful of times. V and J are TRBV2 and TRBJ1-1; 7 nucleotides agree with TRBD1. This CDR3 comprises 15 residues. The V and J ends lost 5 bases and 2 bases, in that order; junction bases with no gene match: 8. The germline gives CDR1 SNHLY, CDR2 FYNNEI. In DNA form, the CDR3 reads TGTGCCAGCAGTTACCGGGGACAGCCAAACACTGAAGCTTTCTTT. Encoded protein: CASSYRGQPNTEAFF.

The rearrangement links TRBV5-1 to TRBJ2-1; 9 bases are shared with TRBD2. With V trimmed by 6 bases and J by 5 bases, 18 bases remained unmatched. This CDR3 is 18 amino acids long. The V gene's germline CDR1 is SGHRS and CDR2 YFSETQ. As DNA, the CDR3 is TGCGCCAGCAAGGGAGGCCGACTCCTGGGACTAGCAGACAATGAGCAGTTCTTC. Amino acids: CASKGGRLLGLADNEQFF.

The rearrangement joins TRBV6-5 to TRBJ2-5; D is undetermined. The CDR3 is 14 amino acids. V lost 2 bases, J lost 2 bases, and 9 bases lay in between. Germline V gene data show CDR1 as MNHEY and CDR2 as SVGAGI. The CDR3 nucleotides are TGTGCCAGCAGTTACGGCGCAGGACAAGAGACCCAGTACTTC. This sequence encodes CASSYGAGQETQYF.

The rearrangement joins TRBV19 to TRBJ1-2, with 9 bases identical to TRBD1. V dropped 4 bases and J dropped 4; count of bases not matched to a gene: 7. Germline CDR1 reads LNHDA; CDR2 reads SQIVND (reference sequence). The CDR3 runs 15 residues. CDR3 loop: CASSTGTGNSYGYTF. Here the CDR3 DNA reads TGTGCCAGTAGTACTGGGACAGGGAATTCCTATGGCTACACCTTC.

This rearrangement joins TRBV9 to TRBJ2-4; D perhaps matches TRBD1 (5 bases). Per germline, CDR1 SGDLS and CDR2 YYNGEE. The CDR3 length is 15 residues. V gave up 1 base and J gave up 0 bases, with 8 bases separating them. The CDR3 DNA follows: TGTGCCAGCAGCGTAACAGGAGTAGCCAAAAACATTCAGTACTTC. Its translation is CASSVTGVAKNIQYF.

In DNA, the CDR3 is TGTGCCAGCAGTTTCCAGGGGCCGGCAGGAGCTTTCTTT. Translated, it gives CASSFQGPAGAFF. The chain employs TRBV28 and TRBJ1-1; D possibly corresponds to TRBD1 (6 bases). From germline, CDR1 is MDHEN and CDR2 SYDVKM. V gave up 3 bases and J gave up 10 bases, with 15 bases separating them. This CDR3 is 13 amino acids long.

The chain has TRBV5-1 and TRBJ2-2; no definite D call. This CDR3 spans 16 amino acids. Trimming shortened V by 0 bases and J by 4 bases, and 13 bases separated the two germline ends. In germline, CDR1 is SGHRS, CDR2 YFSETQ. The CDR3 sequence is CASSLVPDSGTGELFF. DNA of the CDR3: TGCGCCAGCAGCTTGGTCCCAGACTCGGGCACCGGGGAGCTGTTTTTT.

The chain uses TRBV5-6 and TRBJ1-4; D remains unclear. V lost 0 bases to trimming and J lost 3 bases, with 15 bases between them. CDR3 length: 17 residues. Germline V lookup: CDR1 SGHDT, CDR2 YYEEEE. CDR3 coding DNA: TGTGCCAGCAGCTTGGTCGGCGGGAATGGGGCTAATGAAAAACTGTTTTTT. Its protein is CASSLVGGNGANEKLFF.